The 21 T cell receptor beta chains presented below share a single source sample, sequenced in a study of Tregs in tolerant kidney transplant recipients. Measured with immunoSEQ multiplex PCR; TCRdb has only the in-frame clones, and not every one. The data contain more than 75,000 clones, roughly 93% of them seen just once; the ten biggest clones take up 0.35% to 0.55%. This sample comprised CD4+ T cells from blood, obtained before the transplant. The receptors were gathered from a human donor who received a combined kidney and bone marrow transplant.

V and J are TRBV25-1 and TRBJ1-4; perhaps TRBD1 as D (5 bases). This CDR3 has 15 residues. V lost 3 bases to trimming and J lost 8 bases, with 16 bases between them. CDR1 is MGHDK, CDR2 SYGVNS, per germline. This CDR3 reads CASSDGPGDSEKLFF. The DNA for the CDR3 is TGTGCCAGCAGTGACGGGCCTGGGGACTCCGAAAAACTGTTTTTT.

The J gene is TRBJ1-6, the V gene TRBV6-1; no clear D. Germline assignment: CDR1 MNHNS and CDR2 SASEGT. The CDR3 sequence is 14 residues long. The V end lost 6 bases, the J end lost 3 bases, and 9 bases lay between the germline ends. The CDR3 sequence: CASRPTDYNSPLHF. The CDR3 DNA reads TGTGCCAGCAGGCCAACAGACTATAATTCACCCCTCCACTTT.

This rearrangement joins TRBV7-2 to TRBJ2-2; D unclear. The germline gives CDR1 SGHTA, CDR2 FQGNSA. V was pared by 5 bases and J by 4 bases, with 8 bases between. CDR3 length equals 13 residues. The CDR3 is CASSRDFTGELFF. CDR3 DNA: TGTGCCAGCAGCCGAGATTTCACCGGGGAGCTGTTTTTT.

This clone occurred once. The genes are TRBV5-1 and TRBJ2-1, with 11 bases lining up with TRBD2. V gave up 4 bases and J gave up 4 bases; unmatched junction bases: 4. The CDR3 sequence is 15 residues long. CDR1 is SGHRS, CDR2 YFSETQ, per germline. The CDR3 region is CASSPGTSGYNEQFF. The CDR3 DNA is TGCGCCAGCAGCCCCGGGACTAGCGGATACAATGAGCAGTTCTTC.

The gene calls are TRBV19 and TRBJ1-1; no reliable D call. Per germline, CDR1 LNHDA and CDR2 SQIVND (reference sequence). The CDR3 consists of 13 residues. V gave up 5 bases and J gave up 5 bases, with 12 bases separating them. In DNA form, the CDR3 reads TGTGCCAGTAGTTCAGCGGCTTTAACTGAAGCTTTCTTT. Translation gives CASSSAALTEAFF.

J is TRBJ2-5 and V is TRBV2, with 13 bases identical to TRBD2. The length of the CDR3 is 16 residues. Trimming removed 4 bases from V and 2 bases from J; junction bases left unmatched: 4. Germline-derived CDR1 and CDR2 are SNHLY and FYNNEI. The CDR3 reads CASSGSGLAGQETQYF. CDR3 in DNA: TGTGCCAGCAGTGGCTCGGGACTAGCGGGGCAAGAGACCCAGTACTTC.

The CDR3 is CASSQAYRGPSSYNEQFF. CDR3 DNA: TGCGCCAGCAGCCAAGCCTATCGAGGGCCAAGCTCCTACAATGAGCAGTTCTTC. The V gene is TRBV4-3, the J gene TRBJ2-1; D is perhaps TRBD2 (5 bases). Germline V CDR1 and CDR2: LGHNA, YSLEER. The CDR3 covers 18 residues. The ends were cut back, 1 base at V and 0 bases at J, with 16 bases in the middle.

The sample holds a few counts of this clone. The chain joins TRBV5-1 to TRBJ2-5; 8 nucleotides agree with TRBD2. The CDR3 consists of 15 residues. Germline CDR1 SGHRS, CDR2 YFSETQ. V was clipped by 4 bases and J by 5 bases; unmatched bases: 10. CDR3 in DNA: TGCGCCAGCAGCACGCGGGGAGCGGGAGAGGAGACCCAGTACTTC. This encodes CASSTRGAGEETQYF.

The chain links TRBV2 to TRBJ2-4, with D maybe TRBD1 (5 bases). The CDR3 spans 14 residues. From germline, CDR1 is SNHLY and CDR2 FYNNEI. Trimming removed 6 bases at V and 8 bases at J, with 17 bases between. The CDR3 region has the DNA TGTGCCAGCAGAAAGGGGATTGGGGCACACATTCAGTACTTC. Encoded protein: CASRKGIGAHIQYF.

The chain joins TRBV5-1 to TRBJ2-7; 7 bases align to TRBD1. Looked up from germline, CDR1 is SGHRS and CDR2 is YFSETQ. There are 14 residues in the CDR3. V was clipped by 7 bases and J by 3 bases; unmatched bases: 10. This CDR3 reads CASSPGTADYEQYF. DNA of the CDR3: TGCGCCAGCTCCCCCGGGACAGCAGACTACGAGCAGTACTTC.

This chain links TRBV28 with TRBJ2-4; no clear D. This CDR3 spans 13 amino acids. Germline lookup yields CDR1 MDHEN and CDR2 SYDVKM. V was trimmed by 3 bases and J by 11 bases, leaving 14 bases between them. The CDR3 DNA is TGTGCCAGCAGTTTTGAGTCTTCCTATTTTCAGTACTTC. Translated, it gives CASSFESSYFQYF.

This clone was seen only once. The chain is built from TRBV15 and TRBJ2-7, with D possibly matching TRBD1 (6 bases). The V gene's germline CDR1 is LNHNV and CDR2 YYDKDF (reference sequence). Trimming took 8 bases from V and 0 from J, leaving 11 bases between them. This CDR3 spans 13 amino acids. The CDR3 loop reads CATPGQHSYEQYF. Here the CDR3 DNA reads TGTGCCACCCCTGGACAGCACTCCTACGAGCAGTACTTC.

V and J are TRBV5-1 and TRBJ2-3; D may be TRBD2 (6 bases). Germline loops: CDR1 SGHRS, CDR2 YFSETQ. The CDR3 extends over 15 amino acids. The ends were cut back, 0 bases at V and 2 bases at J, with 10 bases in the middle. The CDR3 here is CASSLASAYTDTQYF. CDR3 bases: TGCGCCAGCAGCTTGGCTAGCGCGTACACAGATACGCAGTATTTT.

This clone was seen more than once but under ten times. V gene TRBV29-1 combines with J gene TRBJ1-1; unclear D gene. Germline V gives CDR1 SQVTM, CDR2 ANQGSEA. The CDR3 is 11 residues long. V dropped 4 bases and J dropped 11 bases, with 14 bases sitting between them. CDR3 loop: CSVVQTLGAFF. The CDR3 DNA follows: TGCAGCGTTGTTCAAACACTAGGGGCTTTCTTT.

The CDR3 DNA follows: TGTGCCAGCAGCTTCGAGAAGAACACTGAAGCTTTCTTT. Its translation: CASSFEKNTEAFF. The chain joins TRBV11-3 to TRBJ1-1; no clear D. CDR3 length: 13 residues. Per germline, CDR1 SGHNT and CDR2 YENEEA. V was shortened by 3 bases and J by 1 base, with 6 bases between the two germline ends.

This clone was detected only once. The DNA for the CDR3 is TGTGCCAGTAGTAACACAGGGGGCTTAGAGACCCAGTACTTC. Translating it yields CASSNTGGLETQYF. The V gene is TRBV19, the J gene TRBJ2-5; 9 nucleotides agree with TRBD1. The ends lost 4 bases at V and 4 bases at J; junction bases unmatched: 4. The CDR3 is 14 residues long. Germline values: CDR1 LNHDA, CDR2 SQIVND (reference sequence).

This chain joins TRBV5-1 and TRBJ2-1; TRBD2 agrees at 7 bases. The CDR3 loop spans 16 amino acids. Germline CDR1 and CDR2: SGHRS and YFSETQ. The J segment lost 7 bases and the V segment lost 1 base, leaving 11 bases of the junction unmatched. CDR3 nucleotide sequence: TGCGCCAGCAGCTTGAGGGTTCTCCTAGCGGCAAATGAGCAGTTCTTC. It specifies CASSLRVLLAANEQFF.

This sequence joins TRBV30 and TRBJ2-3, with 8 bases that match TRBD1. The J segment lost 0 bases and the V segment lost 4 bases, leaving 3 bases of the junction unmatched. The CDR3 is 14 residues long. Germline V gives CDR1 GTSNPN, CDR2 SVGIG (reference sequence). CDR3 DNA sequence: TGTGCCTGGAACGGACAGGGCAGCACAGATACGCAGTATTTT. It translates to CAWNGQGSTDTQYF.

V gene TRBV5-1 combines with J gene TRBJ2-1; 7 bases agree with TRBD1. J was trimmed by 10 bases and V by 0 bases; bases with no gene match: 10. Germline V gives CDR1 SGHRS, CDR2 YFSETQ. The CDR3 spans 15 residues. CDR3 DNA sequence: TGCGCCAGCAGCTTGGATGGACAGGTTTTATGGGAGCAGTTCTTC. Translated: CASSLDGQVLWEQFF.

The chain links TRBV9 to TRBJ2-3; 12 positions match TRBD2. Germline assignment: CDR1 SGDLS and CDR2 YYNGEE. V lost 0 bases to trimming and J lost 6 bases; unmatched junction nucleotides: 2. The CDR3 totals 15 residues. The CDR3 nucleotides are TGTGCCAGCAGCGTAGGGACTAGCGGGGTTGATACGCAGTATTTT. It is translated as CASSVGTSGVDTQYF.

The V call is TRBV5-1, the J call TRBJ1-4, with D uncertain. The germline V gene has CDR1 SGHRS and CDR2 YFSETQ. The V end lost 4 bases, the J end lost 1 base, and 11 bases lay between the germline ends. CDR3 length: 15 residues. As DNA, the CDR3 is TGCGCCAGCAGCACATACCGGGGAACTAATGAAAAACTGTTTTTT. The encoded protein is CASSTYRGTNEKLFF.